This T cell receptor beta chain was identified during a study of blood T cell repertoires in COVID-19. Trimming took 1 base from V and 4 from J, leaving 9 bases between them. The CDR3 consists of 13 residues. Germline assignment: CDR1 SGHNT and CDR2 YYREEE (reference sequence). Measured with immunoSEQ multiplex PCR; TCRdb has only the in-frame clones, and not every one. The data show about 170,000 clones, roughly 81% seen once. The chain has TRBV5-4 and TRBJ2-7; a weak D match, TRBD1 (6 bases). Material: peripheral blood. The sequence came from a woman over 75 with COVID-19, enrolled during active disease. CDR3 nucleotide sequence: TGTGCCAGCAGCTTGATAGGGGGTTACGAGCAGTACTTC. Translated, it gives CASSLIGGYEQYF. Together with reference TRBV5-4 and TRBJ2-7, the CDR3 gives the full variable domain: ETGVTQSPTHLIKTRGQQVTLRCSSQSGHNTVSWYQQALGQGPQFIFQYYREEENGRGNFPPRFSGLQFPNYSSELNVNALELDDSALYLCASSLIGGYEQYFGPGTRLTVT.